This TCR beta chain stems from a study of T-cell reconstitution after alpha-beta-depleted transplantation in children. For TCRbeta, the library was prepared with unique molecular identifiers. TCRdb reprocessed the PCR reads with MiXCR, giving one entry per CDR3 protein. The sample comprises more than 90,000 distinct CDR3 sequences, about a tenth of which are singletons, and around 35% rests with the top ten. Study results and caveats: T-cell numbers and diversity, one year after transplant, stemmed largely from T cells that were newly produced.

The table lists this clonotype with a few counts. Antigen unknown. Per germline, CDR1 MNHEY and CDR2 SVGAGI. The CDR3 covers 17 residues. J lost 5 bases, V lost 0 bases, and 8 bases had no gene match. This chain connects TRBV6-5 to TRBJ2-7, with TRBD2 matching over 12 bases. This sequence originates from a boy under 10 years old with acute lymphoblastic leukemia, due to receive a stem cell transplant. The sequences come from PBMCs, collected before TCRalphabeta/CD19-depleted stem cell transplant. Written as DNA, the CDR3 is TGTGCCAGCAGTTACTCAACGACTAGCGGGAGAAGGCACGAGCAGTACTTC. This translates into CASSYSTTSGRRHEQYF.